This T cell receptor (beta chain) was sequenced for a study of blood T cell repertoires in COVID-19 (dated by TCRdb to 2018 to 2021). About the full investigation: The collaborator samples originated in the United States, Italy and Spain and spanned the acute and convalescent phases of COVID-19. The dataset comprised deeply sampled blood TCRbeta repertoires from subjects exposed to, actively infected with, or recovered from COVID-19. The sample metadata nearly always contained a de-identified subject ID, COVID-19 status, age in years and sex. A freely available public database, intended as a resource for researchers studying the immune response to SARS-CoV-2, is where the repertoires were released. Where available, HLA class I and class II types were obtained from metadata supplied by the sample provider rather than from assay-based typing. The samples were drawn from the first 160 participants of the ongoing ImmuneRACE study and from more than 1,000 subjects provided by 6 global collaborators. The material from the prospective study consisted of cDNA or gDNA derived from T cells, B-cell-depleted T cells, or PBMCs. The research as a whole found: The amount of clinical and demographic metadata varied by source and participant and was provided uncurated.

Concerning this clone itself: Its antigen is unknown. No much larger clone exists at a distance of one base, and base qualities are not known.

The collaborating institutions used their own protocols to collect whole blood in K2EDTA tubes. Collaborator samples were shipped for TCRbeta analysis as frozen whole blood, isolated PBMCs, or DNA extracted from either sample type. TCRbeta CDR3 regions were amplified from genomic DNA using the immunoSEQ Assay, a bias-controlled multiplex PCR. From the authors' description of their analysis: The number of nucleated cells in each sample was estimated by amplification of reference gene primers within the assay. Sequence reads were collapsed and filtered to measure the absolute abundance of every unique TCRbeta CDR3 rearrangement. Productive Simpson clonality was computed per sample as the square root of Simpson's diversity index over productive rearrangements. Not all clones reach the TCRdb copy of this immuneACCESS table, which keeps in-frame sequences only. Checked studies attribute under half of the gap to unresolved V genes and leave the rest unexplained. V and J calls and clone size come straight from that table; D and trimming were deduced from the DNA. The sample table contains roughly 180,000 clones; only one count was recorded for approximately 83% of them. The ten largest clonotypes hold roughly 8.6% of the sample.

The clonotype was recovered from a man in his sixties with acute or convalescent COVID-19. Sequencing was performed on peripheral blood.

The CDR3 region has the sequence CAIRARGDTEAFF. The DNA sequence reads TGTGCCATCAGAGCCAGGGGTGACACTGAAGCTTTCTTT. The V and J genes are TRBV10-3 and TRBJ1-1; tentative D gene TRBD1, with 6 bases matching. The CDR3 holds 13 amino acids from the cysteine to the phenylalanine. The entry retains the CDR3 DNA only, 39 bases that are in frame from base 1. V loses 6 bases, J loses 3 bases, and the germline ends lie 11 bases apart. CDR1 and CDR2, looked up from the germline V gene, are ENHRY and SYGVKD.